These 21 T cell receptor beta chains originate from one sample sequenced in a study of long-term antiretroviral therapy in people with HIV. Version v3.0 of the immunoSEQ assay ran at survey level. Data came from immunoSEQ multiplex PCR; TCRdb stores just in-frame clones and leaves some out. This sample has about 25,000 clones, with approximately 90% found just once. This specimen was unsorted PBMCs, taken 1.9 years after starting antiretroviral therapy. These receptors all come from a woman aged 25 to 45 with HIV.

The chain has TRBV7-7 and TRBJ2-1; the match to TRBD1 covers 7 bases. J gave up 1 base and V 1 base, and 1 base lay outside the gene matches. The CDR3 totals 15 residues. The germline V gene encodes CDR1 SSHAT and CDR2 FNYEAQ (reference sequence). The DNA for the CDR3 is TGTGCCAGCAGCTTAGGGGACAGTTCCTACAATGAGCAGTTCTTC. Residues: CASSLGDSSYNEQFF.

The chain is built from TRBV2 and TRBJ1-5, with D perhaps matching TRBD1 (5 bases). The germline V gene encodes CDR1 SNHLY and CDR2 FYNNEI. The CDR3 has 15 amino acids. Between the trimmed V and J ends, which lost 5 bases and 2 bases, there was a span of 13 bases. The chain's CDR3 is CASSPDSFRNQPQHF. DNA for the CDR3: TGTGCCAGCAGTCCTGACAGTTTTCGCAATCAGCCCCAGCATTTT.

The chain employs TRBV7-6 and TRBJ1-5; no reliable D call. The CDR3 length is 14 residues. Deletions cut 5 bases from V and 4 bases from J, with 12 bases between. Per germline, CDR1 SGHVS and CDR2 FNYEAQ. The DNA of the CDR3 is TGTGCCAGCAGCATCGCGGGGAGAAATCAGCCCCAGCATTTT. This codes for CASSIAGRNQPQHF.

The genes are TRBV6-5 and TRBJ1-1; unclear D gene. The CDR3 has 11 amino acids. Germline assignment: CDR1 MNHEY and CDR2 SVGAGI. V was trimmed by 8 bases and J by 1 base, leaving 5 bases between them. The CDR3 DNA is TGTGCCAGCGTCAAGAACACTGAAGCTTTCTTT. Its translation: CASVKNTEAFF.

CDR3 in amino acids: CASSPGAFSTDTQYF. DNA for the CDR3: TGTGCCAGCAGTCCCGGGGCTTTTAGCACAGATACGCAGTATTTT. The V call is TRBV7-2, the J call TRBJ2-3, with D perhaps given as TRBD1 or TRBD2 (5 bases each). V lost 6 bases and J lost 0, with 13 bases in between. This CDR3 has 15 residues. Germline V gene sequence: CDR1 SGHTA, CDR2 FQGNSA.

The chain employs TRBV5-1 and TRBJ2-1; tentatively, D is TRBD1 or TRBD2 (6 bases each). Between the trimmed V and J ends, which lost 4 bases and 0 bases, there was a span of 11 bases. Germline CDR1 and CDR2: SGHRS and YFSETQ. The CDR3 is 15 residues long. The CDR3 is CASSEGGVSYNEQFF. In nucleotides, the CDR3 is TGCGCCAGCAGCGAGGGGGGAGTCTCCTACAATGAGCAGTTCTTC.

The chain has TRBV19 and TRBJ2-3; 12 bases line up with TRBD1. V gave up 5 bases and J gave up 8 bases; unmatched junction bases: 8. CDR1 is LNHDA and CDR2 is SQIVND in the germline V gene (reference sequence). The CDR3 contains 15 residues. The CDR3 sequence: CASSPGTGGLGTQYF. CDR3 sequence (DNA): TGTGCCAGTAGTCCCGGGACAGGGGGCTTGGGTACGCAGTATTTT.

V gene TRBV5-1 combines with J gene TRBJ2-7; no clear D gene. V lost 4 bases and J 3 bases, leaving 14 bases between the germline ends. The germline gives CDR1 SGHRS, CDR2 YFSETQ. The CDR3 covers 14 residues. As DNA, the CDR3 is TGCGCCAGCAGCCCTAGAGTTGGGGACTACGAGCAGTACGTC. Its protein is CASSPRVGDYEQYV.

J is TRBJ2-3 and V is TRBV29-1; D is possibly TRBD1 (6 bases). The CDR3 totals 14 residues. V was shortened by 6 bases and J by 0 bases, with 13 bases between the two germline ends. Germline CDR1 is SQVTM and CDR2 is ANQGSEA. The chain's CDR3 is CSVTGHPSTDTQYF. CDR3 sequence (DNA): TGCAGCGTCACGGGACACCCTAGCACAGATACGCAGTATTTT.

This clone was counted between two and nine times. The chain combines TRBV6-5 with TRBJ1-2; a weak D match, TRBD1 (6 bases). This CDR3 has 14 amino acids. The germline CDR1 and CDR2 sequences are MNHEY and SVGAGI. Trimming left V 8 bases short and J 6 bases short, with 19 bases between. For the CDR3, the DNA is TGTGCCAGCGGGGGGCGAACAGAGACGAATGGCTACACCTTC. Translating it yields CASGGRTETNGYTF.

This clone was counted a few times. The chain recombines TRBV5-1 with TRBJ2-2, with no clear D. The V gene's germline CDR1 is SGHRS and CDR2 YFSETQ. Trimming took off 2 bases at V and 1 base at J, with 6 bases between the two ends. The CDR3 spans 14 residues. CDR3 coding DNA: TGCGCCAGCAGCTTAGTGTTGAACACCGGGGAGCTGTTTTTT. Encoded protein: CASSLVLNTGELFF.

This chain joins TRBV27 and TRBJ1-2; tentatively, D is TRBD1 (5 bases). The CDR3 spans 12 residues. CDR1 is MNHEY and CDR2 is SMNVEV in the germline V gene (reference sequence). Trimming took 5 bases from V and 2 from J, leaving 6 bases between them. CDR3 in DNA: TGTGCCAGCAGTGGGGCCAACTATGGCTACACCTTC. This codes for CASSGANYGYTF.

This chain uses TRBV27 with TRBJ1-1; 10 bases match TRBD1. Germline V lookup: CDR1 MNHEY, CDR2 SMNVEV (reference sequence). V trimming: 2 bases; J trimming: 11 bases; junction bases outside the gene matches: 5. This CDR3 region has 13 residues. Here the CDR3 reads CASSLGDRGGAFF. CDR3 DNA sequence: TGTGCCAGCAGTTTAGGGGACAGGGGAGGCGCTTTCTTT.

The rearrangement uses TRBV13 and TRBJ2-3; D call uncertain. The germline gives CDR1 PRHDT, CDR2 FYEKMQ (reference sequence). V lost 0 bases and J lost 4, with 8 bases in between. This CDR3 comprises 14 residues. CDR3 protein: CASSLGRLADTQYF. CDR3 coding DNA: TGTGCCAGCAGCTTAGGCCGCCTAGCAGATACGCAGTATTTT.

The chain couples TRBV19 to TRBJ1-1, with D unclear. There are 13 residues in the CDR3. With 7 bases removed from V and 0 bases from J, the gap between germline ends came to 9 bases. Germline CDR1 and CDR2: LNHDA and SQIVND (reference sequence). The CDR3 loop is CASIAKMNTEAFF. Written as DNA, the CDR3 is TGTGCCAGTATCGCCAAAATGAACACTGAAGCTTTCTTT.

The chain's CDR3 is CASSLDSGNTEAFF. The CDR3 coding sequence is TGTGCCAGCAGCTTAGACAGTGGGAACACTGAAGCTTTCTTT. The chain combines TRBV5-4 with TRBJ1-1; possibly TRBD1 for D (5 bases). Per the germline V gene, CDR1 is SGHNT and CDR2 is YYREEE (reference sequence). The CDR3 is made up of 14 amino acids. V was clipped by 2 bases and J by 1 base, with 9 bases between them.

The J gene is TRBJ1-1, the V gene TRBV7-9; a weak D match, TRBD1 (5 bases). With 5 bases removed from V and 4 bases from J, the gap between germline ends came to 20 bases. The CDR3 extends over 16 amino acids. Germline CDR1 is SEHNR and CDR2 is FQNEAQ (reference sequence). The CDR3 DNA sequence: TGTGCCAGCAGCCCCGCGGGGGTTACGGCGTCCACTGAAGCTTTCTTT. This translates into CASSPAGVTASTEAFF.

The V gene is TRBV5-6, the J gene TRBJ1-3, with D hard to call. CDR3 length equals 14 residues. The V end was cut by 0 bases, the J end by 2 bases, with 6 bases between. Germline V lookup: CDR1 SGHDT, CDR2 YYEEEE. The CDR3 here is CASSLDVPGNTIYF. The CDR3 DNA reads TGTGCCAGCAGCTTGGATGTACCTGGAAACACCATATATTTT.

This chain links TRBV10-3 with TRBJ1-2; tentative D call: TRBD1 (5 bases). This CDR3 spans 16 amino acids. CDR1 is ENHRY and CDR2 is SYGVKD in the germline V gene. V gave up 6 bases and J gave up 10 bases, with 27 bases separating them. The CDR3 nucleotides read TGTGCCATCAGGCCTACTAAACCTGGGACGTCCTCGGACTACACCTTC. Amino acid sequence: CAIRPTKPGTSSDYTF.

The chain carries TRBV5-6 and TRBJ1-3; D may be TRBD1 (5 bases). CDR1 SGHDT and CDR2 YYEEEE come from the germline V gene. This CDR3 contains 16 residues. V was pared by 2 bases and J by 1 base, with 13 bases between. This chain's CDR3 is CASSFRQGGSGNTIYF. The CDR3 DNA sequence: TGTGCCAGCAGCTTTCGTCAGGGTGGGTCTGGAAACACCATATATTTT.

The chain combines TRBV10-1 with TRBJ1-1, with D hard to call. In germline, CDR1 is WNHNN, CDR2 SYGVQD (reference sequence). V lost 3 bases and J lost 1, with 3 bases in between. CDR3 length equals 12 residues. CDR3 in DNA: TGCGCCAGCAGTGACCCGAACACTGAAGCTTTCTTT. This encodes CASSDPNTEAFF.